These T cell receptor beta chains were read from a single sample in a study of identical twins. TCRdb re-called the 5' RACE reads with MiXCR, one entry per CDR3 protein. The data show approximately 230,000 distinct CDR3 sequences, around 15% seen once. Input material: memory (CD45RO+) T cells sorted from blood. These TCRs come from a young woman in good health. Each CDR3 is given with its conserved first and last residue. A D gene is named only where the DNA matches it firmly. Clone size is shown for a subset of rows, as once, few, many or a class of expanded clone.

D gene	clone size	V gene	J gene	CDR3 length	CDR3 protein	CDR3 DNA
TRBD1	many	TRBV12-3/TRBV12-4	TRBJ2-1	15	CASSLGTGAPIAQFF	TGTGCCAGCAGTTTAGGGACAGGGGCTCCTATAGCCCAGTTCTTC
NA	NA	TRBV20-1	TRBJ2-5	14	CSARDTGRWETQYF	TGCAGTGCTAGAGACACCGGACGGTGGGAGACCCAGTACTTC
NA	NA	TRBV9	TRBJ1-3	17	CASSSPHDDRSGNTIYF	TGTGCCAGCAGCTCACCCCACGACGACCGCTCTGGAAACACCATATATTTT
TRBD2	NA	TRBV11-2	TRBJ2-2	15	CASSLAGLNTGELFF	TGTGCCAGCAGCCTAGCGGGACTGAACACCGGGGAGCTGTTTTTT
NA	many	TRBV5-1	TRBJ2-7	15	CASSLAVTGLYEQYF	TGCGCCAGCAGCTTGGCCGTGACGGGGCTCTACGAGCAGTACTTC
NA	few	TRBV15	TRBJ2-3	15	CATRRESVLPDTQYF	TGTGCCACCCGGCGAGAGTCAGTTTTACCAGATACGCAGTATTTT
TRBD2	once	TRBV9	TRBJ2-5	16	CASSGPSGPGRETQYF	TGTGCCAGCAGTGGTCCTAGCGGGCCAGGTCGAGAGACCCAGTACTTC
NA	few	TRBV29-1	TRBJ1-1	13	CSVYRVGNTEAFF	TGCAGCGTTTACAGGGTGGGGAACACTGAAGCTTTCTTT
NA	NA	TRBV10-2	TRBJ2-7	13	CASSGLTAGEQYF	TGCGCCAGCAGTGGACTCACGGCGGGGGAGCAGTACTTC
NA	NA	TRBV19	TRBJ1-1	15	CASSSRGGWATEAFF	TGTGCCAGTAGTAGCCGCGGGGGCTGGGCCACTGAAGCTTTCTTT
NA	many	TRBV7-6	TRBJ2-5	13	CASSFQYQETQYF	TGTGCCAGCAGCTTTCAGTACCAAGAGACCCAGTACTTC
TRBD2	NA	TRBV2	TRBJ2-3	14	CASRRSGGADTQYF	TGTGCCAGCAGGAGAAGCGGGGGGGCTGATACGCAGTATTTT
TRBD1	many	TRBV20-1	TRBJ2-3	14	CSAGDRGHTDTQYF	TGCAGTGCCGGGGACAGGGGACACACAGATACGCAGTATTTT
NA	many	TRBV6-5	TRBJ2-6	11	CASSFGGVLTF	TGTGCCAGCAGTTTTGGCGGCGTCCTGACTTTC
TRBD2	NA	TRBV20-1	TRBJ2-1	14	CSAAEAGEVNEQFF	TGCAGTGCTGCCGAAGCGGGAGAGGTGAATGAGCAGTTCTTC
TRBD2	few	TRBV6-5	TRBJ2-5	15	CASSYSVLAGETQYF	TGTGCCAGCAGTTATTCAGTTCTAGCGGGGGAGACCCAGTACTTC
NA	few	TRBV20-1	TRBJ1-5	13	CSATRDSNQPQHF	TGCAGTGCTACCAGGGATAGCAATCAGCCCCAGCATTTT
NA	NA	TRBV20-1	TRBJ2-7	15	CSARDGATYDLEQYF	TGCAGTGCTAGAGACGGGGCAACCTACGATCTCGAGCAGTACTTC
NA	NA	TRBV11-3	TRBJ2-1	13	CASSLDQRNEQFF	TGTGCCAGCAGCTTAGATCAGCGCAATGAGCAGTTCTTC
TRBD1	few	TRBV7-2	TRBJ2-3	16	CASSSKAGTGTDTQYF	TGTGCCAGCAGCTCCAAAGCTGGGACAGGCACAGATACGCAGTATTTT
TRBD2	NA	TRBV7-9	TRBJ2-1	16	CASRSRLAGLYNEQFF	TGTGCCAGCAGGTCGCGACTAGCGGGATTATACAATGAGCAGTTCTTC
TRBD2	NA	TRBV3-1	TRBJ2-2	18	CASTKDVAGGPGAGELFF	TGTGCCAGCACCAAAGATGTCGCGGGAGGGCCGGGCGCCGGGGAGCTGTTTTTT
NA	NA	TRBV11-2	TRBJ2-7	12	CASSLYRYEQYF	TGTGCCAGCAGCTTGTACAGGTACGAGCAGTACTTC
TRBD1	many	TRBV5-1	TRBJ2-1	15	CASSTLGGQNNEQFF	TGCGCCAGCAGCACCCTAGGGGGACAGAACAATGAGCAGTTCTTC
NA	once	TRBV3-1	TRBJ2-5	15	CASSQRGGTQETQYF	TGTGCCAGCAGCCAACGAGGGGGGACCCAAGAGACCCAGTACTTC
NA	few	TRBV18	TRBJ2-3	14	CASISSGAEDTQYF	TGTGCCAGTATATCTTCGGGGGCGGAAGATACGCAGTATTTT
TRBD2	many	TRBV12-3/TRBV12-4	TRBJ2-3	16	CASSLRPGGAVDTQYF	TGTGCCAGCAGTTTAAGGCCGGGGGGGGCCGTCGATACGCAGTATTTT
NA	NA	TRBV5-1	TRBJ2-3	16	CASSLGSAGSTDTQYF	TGCGCCAGCAGCTTGGGTTCGGCGGGAAGCACAGATACGCAGTATTTT
NA	NA	TRBV27	TRBJ1-1	17	CASSLFSSGLLNTEAFF	TGTGCCAGCAGTTTATTCTCCTCGGGACTCCTGAACACTGAAGCTTTCTTT
NA	many	TRBV6-2/TRBV6-3	TRBJ2-1	15	CASSYSESSYNEQFF	TGTGCCAGCAGTTACTCGGAGAGCTCCTACAATGAGCAGTTCTTC
NA	NA	TRBV2	TRBJ2-2	15	CASGRGGWNTGELFF	TGTGCCAGCGGGAGGGGGGGGTGGAACACCGGGGAGCTGTTTTTT
TRBD1	many	TRBV7-2	TRBJ2-5	14	CASSFQTGQETQYF	TGTGCCAGCAGCTTCCAGACAGGGCAAGAGACCCAGTACTTC
NA	NA	TRBV7-3	TRBJ2-1	16	CASSGRGTGGDYEQFF	TGTGCCAGCAGCGGCCGAGGGACTGGTGGCGACTATGAGCAGTTCTTC
NA	few	TRBV12-3/TRBV12-4	TRBJ1-4	14	CASSLQMLGEKLFF	TGTGCCAGCAGTTTGCAAATGCTAGGAGAAAAACTGTTTTTT
NA	few	TRBV5-4	TRBJ2-7	16	CASSMEPLDSSYEQYF	TGTGCCAGCAGTATGGAACCCCTCGATAGCTCCTACGAGCAGTACTTC
TRBD1	NA	TRBV9	TRBJ2-2	15	CASSAMTGLTGELFF	TGTGCCAGCAGCGCCATGACAGGGTTAACCGGGGAGCTGTTTTTT
TRBD2	NA	TRBV20-1	TRBJ2-7	13	CSAGGGADYEQYF	TGCAGTGCCGGCGGGGGGGCGGACTACGAGCAGTACTTC
TRBD1	NA	TRBV29-1	TRBJ1-1	12	CSVERQGTEAFF	TGCAGCGTTGAGCGACAGGGCACTGAAGCTTTCTTT
TRBD2	few	TRBV20-1	TRBJ2-3	15	CSASGRTTSTDTQYF	TGCAGTGCTAGCGGGAGGACAACTAGCACAGATACGCAGTATTTT
NA	few	TRBV11-2	TRBJ2-1	14	CASSFAGIYNEQFF	TGTGCCAGCAGCTTCGCGGGGATCTACAATGAGCAGTTCTTC
NA	NA	TRBV7-9	TRBJ1-5	15	CASSLGRDSNQPQHF	TGTGCCAGCAGCTTAGGCAGGGATAGCAATCAGCCCCAGCATTTT